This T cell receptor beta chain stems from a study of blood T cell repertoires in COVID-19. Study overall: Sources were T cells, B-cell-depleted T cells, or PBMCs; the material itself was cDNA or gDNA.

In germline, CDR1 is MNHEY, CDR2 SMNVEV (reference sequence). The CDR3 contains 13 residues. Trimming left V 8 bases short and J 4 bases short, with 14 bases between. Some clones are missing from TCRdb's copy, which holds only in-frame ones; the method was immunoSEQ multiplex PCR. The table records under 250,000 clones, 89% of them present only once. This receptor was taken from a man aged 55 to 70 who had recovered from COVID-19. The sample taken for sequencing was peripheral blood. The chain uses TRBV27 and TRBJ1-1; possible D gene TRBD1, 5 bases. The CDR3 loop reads CASRKQGGTEAFF. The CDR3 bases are TGTGCCAGCCGGAAGCAGGGAGGCACTGAAGCTTTCTTT.